This TCR beta chain comes out of a study of blood T cell repertoires in COVID-19. Whole-study context: Spain, Italy and the United States supplied samples that represented acute and convalescent COVID-19. T cells, B-cell-depleted T cells, or PBMCs supplied cDNA or gDNA.

CDR3 length equals 13 residues. With V trimmed by 7 bases and J by 7 bases, 2 bases remained unmatched. Germline V gene data show CDR1 as SNHLY and CDR2 as FYNNEI. Per the study methods: Amplification with reference gene primers provided the estimates of nucleated cell counts. The assay was immunoSEQ multiplex PCR, and TCRdb's table has in-frame clones only and misses some. D and trimming come from the DNA, and the V and J calls and clone size come from that table. The sample includes some 100,000 clones, 82% of them seen just once. The sequence was collected from a man aged 45-60 years with active or convalescent COVID-19. Material for sequencing was peripheral blood. The V call is TRBV2, the J call TRBJ1-6; the match to TRBD1 covers 9 bases. CDR3 bases: TGTGCCAGCACGGGACAGGGAAATTCACCCCTCCACTTT. Translated, it gives CASTGQGNSPLHF.